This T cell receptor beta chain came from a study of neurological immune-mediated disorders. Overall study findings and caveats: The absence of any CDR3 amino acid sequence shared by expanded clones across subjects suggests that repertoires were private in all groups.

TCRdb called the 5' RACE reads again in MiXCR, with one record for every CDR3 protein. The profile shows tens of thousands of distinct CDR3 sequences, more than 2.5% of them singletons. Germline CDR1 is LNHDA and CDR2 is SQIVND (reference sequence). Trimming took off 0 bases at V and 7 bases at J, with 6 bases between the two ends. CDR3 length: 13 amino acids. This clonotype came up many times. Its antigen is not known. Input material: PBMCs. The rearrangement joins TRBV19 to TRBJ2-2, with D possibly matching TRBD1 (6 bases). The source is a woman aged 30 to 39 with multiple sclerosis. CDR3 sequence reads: CASSIDRGGELFF. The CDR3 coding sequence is TGTGCCAGTAGTATAGACAGGGGCGGGGAGCTGTTTTTT.